The 17 T cell receptor beta chains presented below share a single source sample, sequenced in a study of somatic mutations in cytotoxic T cells in rheumatoid arthritis. TCRdb keeps only in-frame clones here, not all; method: immunoSEQ multiplex PCR. The sample includes roughly 2,700 clones, 86% of them seen just once. Sample: CD8+ T cells sorted from blood. Receptor source: a woman aged 55-75 years with rheumatoid arthritis.

The chain links TRBV7-2 to TRBJ2-7; 7 nucleotides line up with TRBD2. V trimming: 2 bases; J trimming: 0 bases; junction bases outside the gene matches: 10. This CDR3 spans 17 amino acids. CDR1 and CDR2 from the germline V gene are SGHTA and FQGNSA. As DNA, the CDR3 is TGTGCCAGCAGCTTAAGAACTAGCAGGACTAGCTCCTACGAGCAGTACTTC. Translation: CASSLRTSRTSSYEQYF. Full variable domain (remainder filled in from reference TRBV7-2 and TRBJ2-7): GAGVSQSPSNKVTEKGKDVELRCDPISGHTALYWYRQSLGQGLEFLIYFQGNSAPDKSGLPSDRFSAERTGGSVSTLTIQRTQQEDSAVYLCASSLRTSRTSSYEQYFGPGTRLTVT.

The genes are TRBV7-8 and TRBJ2-7; D is ambiguous. Germline assignment: CDR1 SGHVS and CDR2 FQNEAQ. Trimming shortened V by 2 bases and J by 2 bases, and 10 bases separated the two germline ends. The CDR3 has 14 amino acids. The CDR3 loop reads CASSLSGVAYEQYF. CDR3 nucleotide sequence: TGTGCCAGCAGCTTATCCGGAGTGGCCTACGAGCAGTACTTC.

V is TRBV11-2 and J is TRBJ1-1, with a possible D match to TRBD1 (5 bases). V was trimmed by 2 bases and J by 4 bases, leaving 11 bases between them. In germline, CDR1 is SGHAT, CDR2 FQNNGV. This CDR3 spans 14 amino acids. The CDR3 spells CASSLWQGSTEAFF. CDR3 DNA: TGTGCCAGCAGCTTATGGCAGGGTTCCACTGAAGCTTTCTTT.

This clone occurred a few times. CDR3 nucleotides: TGTGCCAGCAGCTTAATAGGTGGTGGGCACGAGCAGTACTTC. Encoded protein: CASSLIGGGHEQYF. The chain has TRBV7-6 and TRBJ2-7; no clear D. V lost 2 bases and J lost 5, with 13 bases in between. The CDR3 length is 14 residues. CDR1 SGHVS and CDR2 FNYEAQ come from the germline V gene.

This chain joins TRBV6-5 and TRBJ2-5; 10 nucleotides line up with TRBD2. Germline values: CDR1 MNHEY, CDR2 SVGAGI. V trimming: 2 bases; J trimming: 5 bases; junction bases outside the gene matches: 8. The CDR3 runs 16 residues. CDR3 amino acids: CASSYNSGGLGETQYF. The DNA for the CDR3 is TGTGCCAGCAGTTACAATAGCGGGGGGCTGGGGGAGACCCAGTACTTC.

V gene TRBV2 combines with J gene TRBJ2-3, with 8 bases identical to TRBD2. Germline values: CDR1 SNHLY, CDR2 FYNNEI. J was trimmed by 6 bases and V by 6 bases; bases with no gene match: 11. CDR3 length: 15 residues. CDR3 nucleotides: TGTGCCAGCAGCCCGATGACTAGCGCTTTCGATACGCAGTATTTT. Translated, it gives CASSPMTSAFDTQYF.

The chain joins TRBV13 to TRBJ2-7, with 12 bases lining up with TRBD2. There are 16 residues in the CDR3. The ends lost 5 bases at V and 6 bases at J; junction bases unmatched: 11. CDR1 and CDR2 (germline): PRHDT, FYEKMQ (reference sequence). CDR3 in DNA: TGTGCCAGCAGCCCGCGTCTGGCTAGCGGGGGGGTCGAGCAGTACTTC. Amino acid sequence: CASSPRLASGGVEQYF.

The chain recombines TRBV27 with TRBJ1-1, with 8 bases identical to TRBD1. This CDR3 is built from 12 residues. Germline assignment: CDR1 MNHEY and CDR2 SMNVEV (reference sequence). V was clipped by 9 bases and J by 6 bases; unmatched bases: 6. CDR3 protein: CASQTGGAEAFF. DNA for the CDR3: TGTGCCAGTCAAACAGGGGGGGCTGAAGCTTTCTTT.

By its share, this clone is large. The chain couples TRBV20-1 to TRBJ1-5; unclear D gene. The CDR3 totals 11 residues. CDR1 is DFQATT and CDR2 is SNEGSKA in the germline V gene (reference sequence). This CDR3 reads CREGNNQPQHF. Here the CDR3 DNA reads TGCAGAGAGGGAAACAATCAGCCCCAGCATTTT.

The chain has TRBV4-3 and TRBJ1-5; 7 bases line up with TRBD1. The J segment lost 0 bases and the V segment lost 2 bases, leaving 1 base of the junction unmatched. CDR1 and CDR2 (germline): LGHNA, YSLEER. This CDR3 has 15 amino acids. The CDR3 DNA sequence: TGCGCCAGCAGCCAATCAGGGGGTAGCAATCAGCCCCAGCATTTT. It yields the protein CASSQSGGSNQPQHF.

The CDR3 region is CASSGQGEDEQYF. CDR3 DNA: TGCGCCAGCAGCGGACAGGGGGAGGACGAGCAGTACTTC. This chain connects TRBV4-3 to TRBJ2-7, with 10 bases aligning to TRBD1. CDR1 and CDR2 from the germline V gene are LGHNA and YSLEER. J was trimmed by 5 bases and V by 5 bases; bases with no gene match: 3. This CDR3 contains 13 residues.

The chain couples TRBV30 to TRBJ1-1; no firm D call. In germline, CDR1 is GTSNPN, CDR2 SVGIG (reference sequence). V dropped 4 bases and J dropped 0 bases, with 6 bases sitting between them. The CDR3 covers 12 residues. Here the CDR3 DNA reads TGTGCCTGGATTTCCATGAACACTGAAGCTTTCTTT. Its protein is CAWISMNTEAFF.

The J gene is TRBJ2-3, the V gene TRBV2; 10 bases agree with TRBD2. The CDR3 runs to 19 residues. The V and J ends lost 2 bases and 1 base, in that order; junction bases with no gene match: 12. Germline values: CDR1 SNHLY, CDR2 FYNNEI. Written as DNA, the CDR3 is TGTGCCAGCAGTGAATGGGCTAGCGGGAGATTGAAGCGCACAGATACGCAGTATTTT. Protein: CASSEWASGRLKRTDTQYF.

This clone has only one observation. The rearrangement uses TRBV19 and TRBJ1-5; D uncertain. Germline V CDR1 and CDR2: LNHDA, SQIVND (reference sequence). The CDR3 length is 11 residues. V dropped 5 bases and J dropped 9 bases, with 8 bases sitting between them. The CDR3 spells CASSATWPQHF. The CDR3 DNA reads as TGTGCCAGTAGTGCCACTTGGCCCCAGCATTTT.

The chain links TRBV7-9 to TRBJ2-7; no clear D gene. V shed 2 bases and J shed 4 bases, with 9 bases lying between them. Per the germline V gene, CDR1 is SEHNR and CDR2 is FQNEAQ (reference sequence). The CDR3 is 13 residues long. The CDR3 DNA reads as TGTGCCAGCAGCTTACCCCTCCTATACGAGCAGTACTTC. Protein product: CASSLPLLYEQYF. Full variable domain (missing parts from reference TRBV7-9 and TRBJ2-7): DTGVSQNPRHKITKRGQNVTFRCDPISEHNRLYWYRQTLGQGPEFLTYFQNEAQLEKSRLLSDRFSAERPKGSFSTLEIQRTEQGDSAMYLCASSLPLLYEQYFGPGTRLTVT.

V and J are TRBV9 and TRBJ2-5; 7 bases match TRBD2. Germline CDR1 SGDLS, CDR2 YYNGEE. V shed 0 bases and J 8 bases; nucleotides not matched to a gene: 7. The CDR3 totals 14 residues. Here the CDR3 reads CASSVEASGGTQYF. CDR3 coding DNA: TGTGCCAGCAGCGTAGAGGCTAGCGGCGGCACCCAGTACTTC.

The CDR3 region is CASWGAAGVRQPQHF. The CDR3 DNA reads as TGTGCCAGCTGGGGGGCAGCGGGGGTTCGACAGCCCCAGCATTTT. The gene calls are TRBV18 and TRBJ1-5, with D possibly matching TRBD1 (6 bases). CDR1 and CDR2 (germline): KGHSH, LQKENI. The length of the CDR3 is 15 residues. V was cut by 7 bases and J by 7 bases, with 20 bases left in between.